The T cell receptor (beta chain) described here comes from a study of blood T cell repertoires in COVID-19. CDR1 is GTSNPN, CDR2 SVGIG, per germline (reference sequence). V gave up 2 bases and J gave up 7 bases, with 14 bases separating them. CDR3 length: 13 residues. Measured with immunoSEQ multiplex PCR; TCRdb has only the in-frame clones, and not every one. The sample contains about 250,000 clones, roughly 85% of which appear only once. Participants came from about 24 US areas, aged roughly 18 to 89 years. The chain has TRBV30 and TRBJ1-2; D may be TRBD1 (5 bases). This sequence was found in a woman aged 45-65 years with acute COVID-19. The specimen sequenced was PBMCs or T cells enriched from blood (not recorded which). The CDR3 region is CAWSSSGVRGYTF. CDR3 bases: TGTGCCTGGAGTTCTTCGGGGGTACGTGGCTACACCTTC.